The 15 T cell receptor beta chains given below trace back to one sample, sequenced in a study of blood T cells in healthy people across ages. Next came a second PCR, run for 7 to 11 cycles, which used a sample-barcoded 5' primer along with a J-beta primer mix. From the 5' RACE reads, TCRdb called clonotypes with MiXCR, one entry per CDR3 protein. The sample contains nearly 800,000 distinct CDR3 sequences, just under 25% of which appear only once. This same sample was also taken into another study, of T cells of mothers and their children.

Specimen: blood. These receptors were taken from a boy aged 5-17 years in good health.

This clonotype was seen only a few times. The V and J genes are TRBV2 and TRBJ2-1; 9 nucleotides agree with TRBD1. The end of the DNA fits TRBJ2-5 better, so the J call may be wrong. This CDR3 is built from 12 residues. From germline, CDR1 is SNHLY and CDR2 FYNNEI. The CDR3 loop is CAGQGPWETQYF. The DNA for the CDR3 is TGTGCCGGACAGGGGCCGTGGGAGACCCAGTACTTC.

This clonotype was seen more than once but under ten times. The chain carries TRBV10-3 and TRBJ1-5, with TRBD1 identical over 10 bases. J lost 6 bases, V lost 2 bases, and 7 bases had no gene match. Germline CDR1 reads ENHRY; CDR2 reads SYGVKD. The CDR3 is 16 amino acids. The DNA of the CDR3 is TGTGCCATCAGTGAGCCGGACAGGGGGGATTCTCAGCCCCAGCATTTT. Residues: CAISEPDRGDSQPQHF.

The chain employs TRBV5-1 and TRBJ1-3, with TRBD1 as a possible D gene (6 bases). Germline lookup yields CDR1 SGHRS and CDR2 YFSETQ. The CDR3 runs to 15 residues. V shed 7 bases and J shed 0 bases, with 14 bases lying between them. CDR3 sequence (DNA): TGCGCCAGCCAGCGGGACACCGGCTCTGGAAACACCATATATTTT. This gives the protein CASQRDTGSGNTIYF.

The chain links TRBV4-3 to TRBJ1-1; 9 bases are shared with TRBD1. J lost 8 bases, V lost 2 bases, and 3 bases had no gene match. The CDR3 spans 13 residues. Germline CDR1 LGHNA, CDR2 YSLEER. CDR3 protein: CASSQSGQGEAFF. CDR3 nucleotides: TGCGCCAGCAGCCAATCTGGACAGGGGGAAGCTTTCTTT.

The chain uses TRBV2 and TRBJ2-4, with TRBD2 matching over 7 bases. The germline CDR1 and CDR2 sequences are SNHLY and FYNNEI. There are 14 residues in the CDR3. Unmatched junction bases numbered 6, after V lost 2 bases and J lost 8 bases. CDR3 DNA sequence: TGTGCCAGCAGTGAAAGGACTAGGGTAGACATTCAGTACTTC. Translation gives CASSERTRVDIQYF.

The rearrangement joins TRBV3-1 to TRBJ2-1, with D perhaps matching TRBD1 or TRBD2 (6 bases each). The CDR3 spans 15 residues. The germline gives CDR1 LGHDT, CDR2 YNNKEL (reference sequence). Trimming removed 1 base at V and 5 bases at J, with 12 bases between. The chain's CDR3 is CASSQAWRGDNEQFF. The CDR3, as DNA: TGTGCCAGCAGCCAAGCCTGGAGGGGGGACAATGAGCAGTTCTTC.

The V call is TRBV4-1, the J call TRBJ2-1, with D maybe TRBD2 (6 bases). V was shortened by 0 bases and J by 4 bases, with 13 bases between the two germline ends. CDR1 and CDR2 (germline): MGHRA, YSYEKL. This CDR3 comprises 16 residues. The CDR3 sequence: CASSQEPGLSYNEQFF. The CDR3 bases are TGCGCCAGCAGCCAAGAGCCGGGACTGAGTTACAATGAGCAGTTCTTC.

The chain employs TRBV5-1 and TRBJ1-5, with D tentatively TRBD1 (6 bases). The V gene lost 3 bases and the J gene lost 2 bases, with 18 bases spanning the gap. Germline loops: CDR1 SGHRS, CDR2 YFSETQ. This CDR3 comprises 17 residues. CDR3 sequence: CASSSVTVPGGNQPQHF. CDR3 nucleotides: TGCGCCAGCAGCTCCGTCACGGTCCCAGGGGGCAATCAGCCCCAGCATTTT.

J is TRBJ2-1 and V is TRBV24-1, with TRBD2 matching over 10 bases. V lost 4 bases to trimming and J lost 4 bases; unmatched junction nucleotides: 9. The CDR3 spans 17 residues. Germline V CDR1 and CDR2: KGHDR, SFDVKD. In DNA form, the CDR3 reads TGTGCCACCAGTGAACCAACAGCGGGAGGGCGATACAATGAGCAGTTCTTC. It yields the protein CATSEPTAGGRYNEQFF.

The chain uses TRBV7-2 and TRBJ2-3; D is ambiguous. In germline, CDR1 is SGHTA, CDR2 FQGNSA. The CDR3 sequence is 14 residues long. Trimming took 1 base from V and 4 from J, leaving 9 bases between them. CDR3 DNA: TGTGCCAGCAGCTTAGAGGCCCGTCCAGATACGCAGTATTTT. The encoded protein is CASSLEARPDTQYF.

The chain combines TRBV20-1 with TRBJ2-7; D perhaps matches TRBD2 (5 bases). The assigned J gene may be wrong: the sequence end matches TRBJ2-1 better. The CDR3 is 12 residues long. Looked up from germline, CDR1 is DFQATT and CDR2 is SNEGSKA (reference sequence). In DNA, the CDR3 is TGCAGTGCGGAGGTCGGCGAGCATGAGCAGTTCTTC. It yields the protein CSAEVGEHEQFF.

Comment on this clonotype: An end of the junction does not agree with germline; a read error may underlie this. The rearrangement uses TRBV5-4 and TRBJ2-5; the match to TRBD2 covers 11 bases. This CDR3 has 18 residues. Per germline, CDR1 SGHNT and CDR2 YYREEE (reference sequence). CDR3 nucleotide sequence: TGTGCCAGCAGCTTGGATTTGGGGGGGACTAGCGGCGTGCCCCCTTTGTTCTTC. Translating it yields CASSLDLGGTSGVPPLFF.

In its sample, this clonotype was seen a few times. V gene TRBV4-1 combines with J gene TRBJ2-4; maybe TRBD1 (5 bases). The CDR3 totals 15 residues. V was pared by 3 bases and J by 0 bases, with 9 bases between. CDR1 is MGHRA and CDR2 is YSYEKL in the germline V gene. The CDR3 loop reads CASSQTDIAKNIQYF. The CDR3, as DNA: TGCGCCAGCAGCCAGACAGACATAGCCAAAAACATTCAGTACTTC.

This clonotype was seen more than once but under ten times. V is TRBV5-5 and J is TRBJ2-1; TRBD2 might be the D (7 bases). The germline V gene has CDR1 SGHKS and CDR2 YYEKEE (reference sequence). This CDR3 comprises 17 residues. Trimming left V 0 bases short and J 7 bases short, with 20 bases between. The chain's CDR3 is CASSLVWGREPGNEQFF. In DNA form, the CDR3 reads TGTGCCAGCAGCTTGGTTTGGGGGCGGGAGCCGGGTAATGAGCAGTTCTTC. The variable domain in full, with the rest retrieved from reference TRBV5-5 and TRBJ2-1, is DAGVTQSPTHLIKTRGQQVTLRCSPISGHKSVSWYQQVLGQGPQFIFQYYEKEERGRGNFPDRFSARQFPNYSSELNVNALLLGDSALYLCASSLVWGREPGNEQFFGPGTRLTVL.

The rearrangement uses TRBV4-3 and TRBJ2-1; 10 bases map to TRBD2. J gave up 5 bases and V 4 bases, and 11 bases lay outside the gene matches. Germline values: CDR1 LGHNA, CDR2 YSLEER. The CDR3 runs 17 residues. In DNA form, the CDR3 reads TGCGCCAGCAGCCGGTGGCTTGGAGCGGGAGGGGACAATGAGCAGTTCTTC. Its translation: CASSRWLGAGGDNEQFF.